This T cell receptor beta chain was retrieved from a study of T cell responses to AZD1222 COVID-19 vaccine. Study-wide context: It was second doses at about 4 or about 12 weeks that were pooled.

The protocol was immunoSEQ multiplex PCR, while the TCRdb copy is restricted to in-frame clones and leaves out a portion. Altogether under 95,000 clones are present, roughly 90% being singletons, with the ten largest covering over 2%. Study-level points and caveats: Among the donors, most were white British and more were female, and clonal diversity was possibly underestimated.

Germline V gene sequence: CDR1 LGHDT, CDR2 YNNKEL (reference sequence). This CDR3 is built from 14 residues. V lost 4 bases, J lost 4 bases, and 4 bases stayed unmatched. A note on this clone: Its antigen remains unidentified.

The chain joins TRBV3-1 (or the pseudogene TRBV3-2) to TRBJ2-5; 9 nucleotides align to TRBD2. The source is an adult in good health. The source was peripheral blood, collected on day 0 of AZD1222 vaccination. CDR3 loop: CASSRRGGRETQYF. In nucleotides, the CDR3 is TGTGCCAGCAGCCGGCGGGGGGGGAGAGAGACCCAGTACTTC.